Listed here is a single T cell receptor beta chain. Its cognate antigen is unknown. The study sampled blood at baseline, cycle 4 day 1, and cycle 7 day 1. Assay: immunoSEQ multiplex PCR; the TCRdb copy retains only in-frame clones and omits some. This sample has some 110,000 clones, with around 95% found just once. The data are from a study of OX40 agonist ivuxolimab in advanced cancers. Per the germline V gene, CDR1 is SGHNT and CDR2 is YENEEA. The CDR3 is made up of 16 amino acids. The germline V and J ends were trimmed by 1 base and 2 bases, with 15 bases remaining between them. General study findings and limits: Expanded clones tended on average to be more numerous among CD8+ T cells than CD4+.

The clonotype comes from an adult with an advanced solid tumor such as melanoma, head and neck, liver or kidney cancer. The sample was CD4+ or CD8+ T cells sorted from blood, taken in a trial of the OX40 agonist ivuxolimab. The genes are TRBV11-3 and TRBJ2-7, with D unresolved. This CDR3 is CASSLVAAGSTYEQYF. The CDR3 region has the DNA TGTGCCAGCAGCTTAGTGGCGGCAGGATCGACCTACGAGCAGTACTTC.